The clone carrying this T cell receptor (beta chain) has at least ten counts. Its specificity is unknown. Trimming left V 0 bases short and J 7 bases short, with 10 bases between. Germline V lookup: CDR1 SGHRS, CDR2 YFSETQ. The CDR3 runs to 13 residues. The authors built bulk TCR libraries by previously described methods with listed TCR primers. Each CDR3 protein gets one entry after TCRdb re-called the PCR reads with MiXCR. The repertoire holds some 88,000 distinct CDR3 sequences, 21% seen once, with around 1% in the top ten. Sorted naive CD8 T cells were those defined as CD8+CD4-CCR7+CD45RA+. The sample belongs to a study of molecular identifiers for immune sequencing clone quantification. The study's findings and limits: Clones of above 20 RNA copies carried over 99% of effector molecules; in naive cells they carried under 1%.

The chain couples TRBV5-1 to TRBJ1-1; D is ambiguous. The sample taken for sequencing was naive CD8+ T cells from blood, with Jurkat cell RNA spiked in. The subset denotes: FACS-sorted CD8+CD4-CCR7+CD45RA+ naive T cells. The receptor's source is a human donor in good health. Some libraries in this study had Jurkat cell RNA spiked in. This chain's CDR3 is CASSLEAAVEAFF. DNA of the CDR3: TGCGCCAGCAGCTTGGAAGCGGCCGTTGAAGCTTTCTTT.